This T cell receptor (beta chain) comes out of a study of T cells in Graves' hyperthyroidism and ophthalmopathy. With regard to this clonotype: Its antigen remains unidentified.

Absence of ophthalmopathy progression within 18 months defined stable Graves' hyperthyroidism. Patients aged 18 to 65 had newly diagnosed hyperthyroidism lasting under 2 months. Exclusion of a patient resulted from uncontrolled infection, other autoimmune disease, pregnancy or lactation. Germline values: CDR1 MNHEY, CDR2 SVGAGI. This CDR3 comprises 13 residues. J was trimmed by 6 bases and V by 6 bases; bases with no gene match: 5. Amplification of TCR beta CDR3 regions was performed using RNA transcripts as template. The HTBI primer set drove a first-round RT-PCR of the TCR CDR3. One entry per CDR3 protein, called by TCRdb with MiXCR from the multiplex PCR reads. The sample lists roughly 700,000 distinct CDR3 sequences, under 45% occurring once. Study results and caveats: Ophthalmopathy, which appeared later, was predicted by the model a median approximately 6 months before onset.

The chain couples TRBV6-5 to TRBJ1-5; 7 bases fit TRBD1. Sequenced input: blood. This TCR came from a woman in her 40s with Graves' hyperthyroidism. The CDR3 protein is CASSQTGPQPQHF. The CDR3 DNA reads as TGTGCCAGCAGCCAGACAGGGCCTCAGCCCCAGCATTTT.